The 5 T cell receptor beta chains reported below all come from one sample, sequenced in a study of cytomegalovirus exposure and HLA in healthy donors. The PCR was carried out with 60 Vbeta primers and 13 Jbeta primers. This table comes from immunoSEQ multiplex PCR, and its TCRdb copy is limited to in-frame clones, with some not included. This table lists about 67,000 clones. Sequenced sample: PBMCs. The receptors stem from a woman aged 30 to 39 in good health and CMV-seronegative.

The chain links TRBV6-5 to TRBJ1-4, with TRBD1 matching 7 bases. V was clipped by 4 bases and J by 4 bases; unmatched bases: 6. Germline loops: CDR1 MNHEY, CDR2 SVGAGI. The length of the CDR3 is 15 residues. CDR3: CASSSLDRFNEKLFF. CDR3 DNA sequence: TGTGCCAGCAGTTCCTTGGACAGGTTTAATGAAAAACTGTTTTTT.

The rearrangement uses TRBV13 and TRBJ1-2; 7 bases agree with TRBD1. J gave up 6 bases and V 4 bases, and 5 bases lay outside the gene matches. From germline, CDR1 is PRHDT and CDR2 FYEKMQ (reference sequence). CDR3 length: 13 amino acids. CDR3 coding DNA: TGTGCCAGCAGCTGGGACAGATCCCATGGCTACACCTTC. This translates into CASSWDRSHGYTF.

The chain links TRBV7-9 to TRBJ2-3; weak D call: TRBD2 (6 bases). The CDR3 is 15 residues long. The germline CDR1 and CDR2 sequences are SEHNR and FQNEAQ (reference sequence). V was trimmed by 5 bases and J by 3 bases, leaving 15 bases between them. CDR3 DNA: TGTGCCAGCAGCCTCGACGGTGGGGGGACAGATACGCAGTATTTT. It is translated as CASSLDGGGTDTQYF.

The chain employs TRBV18 and TRBJ1-1, with TRBD1 as a possible D gene (5 bases). The germline gives CDR1 KGHSH, CDR2 LQKENI. This CDR3 is built from 17 residues. Trimming removed 3 bases from V and 0 bases from J, with 17 bases in between. CDR3 DNA sequence: TGTGCCAGCTCACCCCTGGGCCCAGGGCGCATGAACACTGAAGCTTTCTTT. This translates into CASSPLGPGRMNTEAFF.

V gene TRBV11-2 combines with J gene TRBJ1-2; 10 positions agree with TRBD1. V shed 5 bases, J shed 3 bases, and the junction held 3 bases outside the gene matches. The germline gives CDR1 SGHAT, CDR2 FQNNGV. The CDR3 is 14 residues long. CDR3 nucleotide sequence: TGTGCCAGCAGCATCGGGACAGGGGACTATGGCTACACCTTC. It codes for CASSIGTGDYGYTF.